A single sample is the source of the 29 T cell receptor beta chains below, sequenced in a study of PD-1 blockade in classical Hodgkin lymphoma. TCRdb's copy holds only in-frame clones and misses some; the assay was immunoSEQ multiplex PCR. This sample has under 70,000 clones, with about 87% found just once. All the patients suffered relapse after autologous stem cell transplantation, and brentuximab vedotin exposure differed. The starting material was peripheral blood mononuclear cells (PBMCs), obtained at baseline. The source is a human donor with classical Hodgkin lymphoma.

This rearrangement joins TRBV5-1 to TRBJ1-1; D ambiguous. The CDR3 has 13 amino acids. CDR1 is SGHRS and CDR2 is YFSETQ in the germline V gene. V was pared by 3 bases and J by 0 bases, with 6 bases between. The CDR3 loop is CASSWEVNTEAFF. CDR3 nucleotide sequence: TGCGCCAGCAGCTGGGAAGTGAACACTGAAGCTTTCTTT.

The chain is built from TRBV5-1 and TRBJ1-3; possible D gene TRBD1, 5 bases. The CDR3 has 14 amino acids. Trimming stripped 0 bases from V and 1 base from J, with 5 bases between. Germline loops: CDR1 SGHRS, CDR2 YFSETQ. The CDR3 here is CASSLAGSGNTIYF. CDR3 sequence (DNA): TGCGCCAGCAGCTTGGCAGGGTCTGGAAACACCATATATTTT.

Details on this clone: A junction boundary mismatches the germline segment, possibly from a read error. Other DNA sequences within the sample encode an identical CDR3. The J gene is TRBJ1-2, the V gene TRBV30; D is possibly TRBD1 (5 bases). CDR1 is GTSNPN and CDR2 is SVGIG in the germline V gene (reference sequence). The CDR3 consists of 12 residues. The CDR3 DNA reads TGCGCCTGGAGTGGGGGAGGCTATGGCTACACCTTC. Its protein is CAWSGGGYGYTF.

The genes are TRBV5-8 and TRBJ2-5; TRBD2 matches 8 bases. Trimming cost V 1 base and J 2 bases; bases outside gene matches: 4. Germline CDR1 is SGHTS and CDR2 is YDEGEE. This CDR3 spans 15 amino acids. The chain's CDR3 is CASSLSTSGQETQYF. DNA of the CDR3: TGTGCCAGCAGCTTGTCTACTAGCGGTCAAGAGACCCAGTACTTC.

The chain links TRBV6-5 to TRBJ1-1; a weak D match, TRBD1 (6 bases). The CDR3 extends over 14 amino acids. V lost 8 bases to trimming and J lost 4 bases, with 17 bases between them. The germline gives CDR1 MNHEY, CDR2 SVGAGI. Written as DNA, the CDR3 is TGTGCCAGCTCAATGGGGGGCCTAGGCACTGAAGCTTTCTTT. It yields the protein CASSMGGLGTEAFF.

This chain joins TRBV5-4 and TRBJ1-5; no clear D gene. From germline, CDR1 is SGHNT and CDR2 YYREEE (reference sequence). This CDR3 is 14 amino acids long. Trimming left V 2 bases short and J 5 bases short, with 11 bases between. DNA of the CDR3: TGTGCCAGCAGCTTTATGTCCGGAGATCAGCCCCAGCATTTT. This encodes CASSFMSGDQPQHF.

The CDR3 nucleotides read TGTGCCAGCAGCTTAGCTCTAGCGGGAACCTACAATGAGCAGTTCTTC. It yields the protein CASSLALAGTYNEQFF. V usage is TRBV7-6 and J usage is TRBJ2-1; the match to TRBD2 covers 9 bases. V was clipped by 0 bases and J by 2 bases; unmatched bases: 2. Germline assignment: CDR1 SGHVS and CDR2 FNYEAQ. The CDR3 is 16 amino acids.

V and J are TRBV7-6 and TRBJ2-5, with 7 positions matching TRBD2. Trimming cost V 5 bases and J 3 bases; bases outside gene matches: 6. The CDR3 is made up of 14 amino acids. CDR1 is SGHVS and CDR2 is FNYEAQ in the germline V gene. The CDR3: CASSPGTTKETQYF. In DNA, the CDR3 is TGTGCCAGCAGCCCCGGGACTACTAAAGAGACCCAGTACTTC.

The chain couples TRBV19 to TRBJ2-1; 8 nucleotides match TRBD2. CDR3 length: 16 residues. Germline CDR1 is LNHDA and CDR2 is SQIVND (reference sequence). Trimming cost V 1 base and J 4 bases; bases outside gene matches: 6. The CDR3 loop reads CASSIVAGPLYNEQFF. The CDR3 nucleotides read TGTGCCAGTAGTATAGTAGCGGGGCCACTGTACAATGAGCAGTTCTTC.

CDR3 coding DNA: TGTGCCAGCAGCAAGACCGGGACAGTCACAGATACGCAGTATTTT. This sequence encodes CASSKTGTVTDTQYF. The chain employs TRBV7-2 and TRBJ2-3, with TRBD1 identical over 7 bases. This CDR3 is 15 amino acids long. The V gene end was trimmed by 5 bases and the J gene end by 2 bases; junction bases not matched to a gene: 7. Germline values: CDR1 SGHTA, CDR2 FQGNSA.

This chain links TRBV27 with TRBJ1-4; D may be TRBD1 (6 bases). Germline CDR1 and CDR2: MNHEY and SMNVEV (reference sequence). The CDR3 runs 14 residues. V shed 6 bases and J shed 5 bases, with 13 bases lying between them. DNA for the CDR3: TGTGCCAGCAGACGTGCGGGGGCGAATGAAAAACTGTTTTTT. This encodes CASRRAGANEKLFF. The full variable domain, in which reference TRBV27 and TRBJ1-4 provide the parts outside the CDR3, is EAQVTQNPRYLITVTGKKLTVTCSQNMNHEYMSWYRQDPGLGLRQIYYSMNVEVTDKGDVPEGYKVSRKEKRNFPLILESPSPNQTSLYFCASRRAGANEKLFFGSGTQLSVL.

CDR3 nucleotides: TGTGCCAGCAGACCCGACAGGGGTCGGCCTCAGCCCCAGCATTTT. It specifies CASRPDRGRPQPQHF. The J gene is TRBJ1-5, the V gene TRBV6-1; 8 bases line up with TRBD1. The CDR3 runs 15 residues. Germline CDR1 MNHNS, CDR2 SASEGT. V was clipped by 6 bases and J by 6 bases; unmatched bases: 10.

CDR3 sequence reads: CASSLDITQTGGKEQFF. For the CDR3, the DNA is TGTGCCAGCAGCTTAGATATCACCCAGACAGGGGGCAAGGAGCAGTTCTTC. This sequence joins TRBV11-2 and TRBJ2-1; TRBD1 aligns across 10 bases. V was pared by 0 bases and J by 10 bases, with 12 bases of the junction left unmatched. This CDR3 region has 17 residues. From germline, CDR1 is SGHAT and CDR2 FQNNGV.

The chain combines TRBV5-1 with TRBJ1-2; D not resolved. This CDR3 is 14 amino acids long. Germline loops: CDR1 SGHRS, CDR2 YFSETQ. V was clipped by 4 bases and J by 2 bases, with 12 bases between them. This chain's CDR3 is CASSPDGGNYGYTF. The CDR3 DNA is TGCGCCAGCAGCCCGGACGGAGGAAACTATGGCTACACCTTC.

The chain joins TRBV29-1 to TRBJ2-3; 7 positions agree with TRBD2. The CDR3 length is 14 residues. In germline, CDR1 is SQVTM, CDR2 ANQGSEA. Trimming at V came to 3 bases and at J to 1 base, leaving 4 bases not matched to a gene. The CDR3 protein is CSVDPLAGTDTQYF. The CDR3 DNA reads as TGCAGCGTTGATCCCCTAGCGGGCACAGATACGCAGTATTTT.

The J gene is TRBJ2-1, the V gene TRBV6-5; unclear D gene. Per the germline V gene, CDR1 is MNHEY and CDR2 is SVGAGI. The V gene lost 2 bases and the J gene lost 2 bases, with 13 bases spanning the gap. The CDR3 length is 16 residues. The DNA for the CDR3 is TGTGCCAGCAGTTACAAACCGCAACTCACCTACAATGAGCAGTTCTTC. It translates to CASSYKPQLTYNEQFF.

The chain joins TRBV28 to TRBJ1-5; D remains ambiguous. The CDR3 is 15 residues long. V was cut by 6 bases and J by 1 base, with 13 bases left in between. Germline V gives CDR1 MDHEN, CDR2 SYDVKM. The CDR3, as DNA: TGTGCCAGCAGCCCGGGTTTTTTGAGCAATCAGCCCCAGCATTTT. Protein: CASSPGFLSNQPQHF.

The CDR3 coding sequence is TGTGCCAGCAGCGGGTGGTACACCGGGGAGCTGTTTTTT. Its translation: CASSGWYTGELFF. This chain links TRBV11-3 with TRBJ2-2; D is uncertain. V lost 5 bases and J lost 3, with 7 bases in between. The CDR3 contains 13 residues. The V gene's germline CDR1 is SGHNT and CDR2 YENEEA.

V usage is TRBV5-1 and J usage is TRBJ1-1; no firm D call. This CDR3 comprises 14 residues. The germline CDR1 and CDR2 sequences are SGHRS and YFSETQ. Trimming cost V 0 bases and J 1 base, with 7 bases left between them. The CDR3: CASSLGVENTEAFF. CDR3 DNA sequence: TGCGCCAGCAGCTTGGGGGTGGAGAACACTGAAGCTTTCTTT.

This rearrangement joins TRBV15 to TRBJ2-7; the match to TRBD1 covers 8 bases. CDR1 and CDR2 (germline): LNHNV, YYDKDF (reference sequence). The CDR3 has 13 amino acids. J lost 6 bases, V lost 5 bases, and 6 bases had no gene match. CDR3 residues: CATSWKTGVEQYF. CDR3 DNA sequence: TGTGCCACCAGCTGGAAGACAGGGGTCGAGCAGTACTTC.

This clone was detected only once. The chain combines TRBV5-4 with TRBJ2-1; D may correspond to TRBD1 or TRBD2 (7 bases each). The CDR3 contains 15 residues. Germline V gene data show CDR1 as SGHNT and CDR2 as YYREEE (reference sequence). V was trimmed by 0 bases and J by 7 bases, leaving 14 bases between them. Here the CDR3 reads CASSLVSGGVNEQFF. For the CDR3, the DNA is TGTGCCAGCAGCTTGGTGTCAGGGGGGGTGAATGAGCAGTTCTTC.

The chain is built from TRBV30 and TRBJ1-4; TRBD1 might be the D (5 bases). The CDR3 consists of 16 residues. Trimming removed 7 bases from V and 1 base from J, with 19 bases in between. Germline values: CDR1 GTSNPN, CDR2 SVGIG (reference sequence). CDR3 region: CALLQGTAGTNEKLFF. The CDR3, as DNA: TGTGCCTTACTCCAAGGGACGGCTGGAACTAATGAAAAACTGTTTTTT.

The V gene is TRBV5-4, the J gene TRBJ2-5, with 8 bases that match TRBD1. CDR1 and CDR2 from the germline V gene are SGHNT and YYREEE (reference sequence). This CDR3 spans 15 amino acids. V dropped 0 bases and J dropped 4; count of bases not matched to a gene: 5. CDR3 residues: CASSLAGQGRETQYF. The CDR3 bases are TGTGCCAGCAGCTTGGCTGGACAGGGACGAGAGACCCAGTACTTC.

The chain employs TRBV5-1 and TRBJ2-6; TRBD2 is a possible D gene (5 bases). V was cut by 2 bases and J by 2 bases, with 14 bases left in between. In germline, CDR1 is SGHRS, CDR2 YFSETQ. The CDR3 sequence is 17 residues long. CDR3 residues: CASSFGVGVPGANVLTF. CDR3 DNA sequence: TGCGCCAGCAGCTTTGGGGTGGGAGTGCCTGGGGCCAACGTCCTGACTTTC.

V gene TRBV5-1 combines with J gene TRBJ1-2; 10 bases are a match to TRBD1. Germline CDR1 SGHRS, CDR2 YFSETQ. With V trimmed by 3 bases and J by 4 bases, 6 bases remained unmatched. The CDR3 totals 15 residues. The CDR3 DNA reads TGCGCCAGCAGCTCGGGGACAGGGGTGGTCTATGGCTACACCTTC. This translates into CASSSGTGVVYGYTF.

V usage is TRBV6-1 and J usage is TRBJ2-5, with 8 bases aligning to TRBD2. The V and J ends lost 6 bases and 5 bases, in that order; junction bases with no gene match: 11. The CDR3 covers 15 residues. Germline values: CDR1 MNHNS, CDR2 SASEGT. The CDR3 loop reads CASSQPTGGLETQYF. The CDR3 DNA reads TGTGCCAGCAGCCAACCAACGGGGGGGCTTGAGACCCAGTACTTC.

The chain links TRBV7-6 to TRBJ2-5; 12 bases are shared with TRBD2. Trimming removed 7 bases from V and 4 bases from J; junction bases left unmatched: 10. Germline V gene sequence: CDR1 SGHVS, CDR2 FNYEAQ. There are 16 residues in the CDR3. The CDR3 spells CASTSRRTSGAETQYF. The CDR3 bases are TGTGCCAGCACCTCCCGTCGGACTAGCGGGGCAGAGACCCAGTACTTC. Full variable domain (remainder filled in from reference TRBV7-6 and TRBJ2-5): GAGVSQSPRYKVTKRGQDVALRCDPISGHVSLYWYRQALGQGPEFLTYFNYEAQQDKSGLPNDRFSAERPEGSISTLTIQRTEQRDSAMYRCASTSRRTSGAETQYFGPGTRLLVL.

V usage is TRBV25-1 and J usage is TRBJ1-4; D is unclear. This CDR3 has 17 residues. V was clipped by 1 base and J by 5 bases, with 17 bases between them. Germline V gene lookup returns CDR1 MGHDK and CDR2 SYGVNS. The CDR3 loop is CASSEFHPVRPNEKLFF. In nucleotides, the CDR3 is TGTGCCAGCAGTGAATTTCACCCTGTCCGTCCGAATGAAAAACTGTTTTTT. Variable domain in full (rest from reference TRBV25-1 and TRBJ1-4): EADIYQTPRYLVIGTGKKITLECSQTMGHDKMYWYQQDPGMELHLIHYSYGVNSTEKGDLSSESTVSRIRTEHFPLTLESARPSHTSQYLCASSEFHPVRPNEKLFFGSGTQLSVL.

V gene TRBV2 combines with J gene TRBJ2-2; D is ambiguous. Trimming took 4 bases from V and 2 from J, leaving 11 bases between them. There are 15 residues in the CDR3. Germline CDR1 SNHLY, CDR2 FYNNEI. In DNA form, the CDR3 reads TGTGCCAGCAGTGGAACCCAGGTCAACACCGGGGAGCTGTTTTTT. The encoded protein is CASSGTQVNTGELFF.